This record concerns one TCR beta chain sequence. These data belong to a study of control samples from healthy donors and cancer patients. The CDR3 loop spans 12 amino acids. Germline values: CDR1 SEHNR, CDR2 FQNEAQ (reference sequence). V was trimmed by 6 bases and J by 4 bases, leaving 8 bases between them. Some clones are missing from TCRdb's copy, which holds only in-frame ones; the method was immunoSEQ multiplex PCR. The sample lists 170,000 or so clones; about 93% were seen once. Input material: blood. The sequence was collected from a man aged 18 to 30 in good health. The chain has TRBV7-9 and TRBJ2-3; D gene unclear. The CDR3 nucleotides read TGTGCCAGCAGGTCGAGCGCAGATACGCAGTATTTT. It yields the protein CASRSSADTQYF.